This T cell receptor beta chain was sequenced during a study of blood T cell repertoires in COVID-19. Study summary: COVID-19 samples, acute and convalescent, were from the United States, Italy and Spain. From T cells, B-cell-depleted T cells, or PBMCs came the material, which was cDNA or gDNA.

Study processing details: Amplification of reference gene primers provided the estimated nucleated cell counts. The assay was immunoSEQ multiplex PCR, and TCRdb's table has in-frame clones only and misses some. That table supplies the V and J calls and clone size; D and trimming were determined from the DNA. The repertoire consists of around 400,000 clones, with around 83% occurring once and the leading ten covering 5% to 6%. The TCR comes from a woman in her forties or fifties who had recovered from COVID-19. The source material was PBMCs or T cells enriched from blood (not recorded which).

The CDR3, as DNA: TGTGCCAGCAGCTTGACGGGATCCCTAAACACCGGGGAGCTGTTTTTT. Protein: CASSLTGSLNTGELFF. This rearrangement joins TRBV7-3 to TRBJ2-2, with D tentatively TRBD2 (5 bases). The V and J ends lost 3 bases and 2 bases respectively, with 13 bases between them. The germline CDR1 and CDR2 sequences are SGHTA and FQGTGA. The CDR3 runs to 16 residues.